The 22 T cell receptor beta chains given below trace back to one sample, sequenced in a study of cytomegalovirus exposure and HLA in healthy donors. A multiplex PCR was run with 60 Vbeta primers and 13 Jbeta primers. Sequenced by immunoSEQ multiplex PCR; TCRdb stores in-frame clones only, minus some. The sample gives more than 65,000 clones, roughly three quarters of which show up once; 3% to 3.5% is in the top ten. The sequencing sample was made of PBMCs. The receptor source for this set is a man aged 40-49 years in good health and CMV-seronegative.

The chain carries TRBV6-6 and TRBJ2-3; D ambiguous. Deletions cut 5 bases from V and 0 bases from J, with 12 bases between. The germline gives CDR1 MNHNY, CDR2 SVGAGI (reference sequence). The CDR3 sequence is 15 residues long. This CDR3 reads CASSRQAISTDTQYF. The CDR3 bases are TGTGCCAGCAGTCGCCAGGCAATTAGCACAGATACGCAGTATTTT.

The V call is TRBV13, the J call TRBJ2-7, with 8 bases that match TRBD1. Germline CDR1 PRHDT, CDR2 FYEKMQ (reference sequence). The CDR3 sequence is 14 residues long. Losses at the gene ends were 5 bases for V and 6 bases for J; bases not matched to a gene: 9. The CDR3 sequence: CASSRRTGLREQYF. CDR3 DNA sequence: TGTGCCAGCAGCCGACGGACAGGGCTCCGCGAGCAGTACTTC.

This clone was detected a few times. V usage is TRBV7-9 and J usage is TRBJ2-7; 9 bases match TRBD1. Germline assignment: CDR1 SEHNR and CDR2 FQNEAQ (reference sequence). The trim removed 5 bases at V and 2 bases at J, leaving 7 bases unmatched. This CDR3 has 15 residues. This chain's CDR3 is CASSQDGQGTYEQYF. CDR3 in DNA: TGTGCCAGCAGCCAAGATGGACAGGGGACCTACGAGCAGTACTTC.

The rearrangement links TRBV27 to TRBJ2-4; TRBD2 is a possible D gene (6 bases). This CDR3 is built from 15 residues. Trimming removed 6 bases from V and 5 bases from J, with 17 bases in between. Germline V gene sequence: CDR1 MNHEY, CDR2 SMNVEV (reference sequence). Written as DNA, the CDR3 is TGTGCCAGCAGCCCCGACCCCGGAGGGCAAAACATTCAGTACTTC. Protein: CASSPDPGGQNIQYF.

This chain joins TRBV28 and TRBJ1-6; 10 bases align to TRBD1. Germline CDR1 is MDHEN and CDR2 is SYDVKM. The length of the CDR3 is 15 residues. Trimming at V came to 1 base and at J to 8 bases, leaving 2 bases not matched to a gene. The CDR3 sequence is CASSLLDRGDSPLHF. The DNA for the CDR3 is TGTGCCAGCAGTTTATTGGACAGGGGGGATTCACCCCTCCACTTT.

This clone was found once. The gene calls are TRBV15 and TRBJ2-5; tentative D call: TRBD1 (6 bases). With 3 bases removed from V and 4 bases from J, the gap between germline ends came to 24 bases. From germline, CDR1 is LNHNV and CDR2 YYDKDF (reference sequence). The length of the CDR3 is 18 residues. The CDR3 sequence: CATSSDIFSGVFGETQYF. CDR3 coding DNA: TGTGCCACCAGCAGCGATATCTTTTCAGGGGTGTTCGGAGAGACCCAGTACTTC.

The rearrangement uses TRBV27 and TRBJ2-3; 7 positions agree with TRBD2. This CDR3 is 16 amino acids long. CDR1 is MNHEY and CDR2 is SMNVEV in the germline V gene (reference sequence). Losses at the gene ends were 0 bases for V and 3 bases for J; bases not matched to a gene: 6. The CDR3 here is CASSLSRGLDTDTQYF. For the CDR3, the DNA is TGTGCCAGCAGTTTATCGCGAGGACTAGATACAGATACGCAGTATTTT.

This rearrangement joins TRBV28 to TRBJ2-1, with D hard to call. The V end was cut by 2 bases, the J end by 8 bases, with 4 bases between. This CDR3 has 11 amino acids. Germline V lookup: CDR1 MDHEN, CDR2 SYDVKM. CDR3: CASSLIDEQFF. For the CDR3, the DNA is TGTGCCAGCAGTTTAATCGATGAGCAGTTCTTC.

V usage is TRBV5-4 and J usage is TRBJ1-2, with a weak D call TRBD1 (6 bases). CDR1 is SGHNT, CDR2 YYREEE, per germline (reference sequence). The ends were cut back, 0 bases at V and 3 bases at J, with 12 bases in the middle. The CDR3 loop spans 15 amino acids. CDR3 DNA: TGTGCCAGCAGCTTGGTGGGACACGGATACTATGGCTACACCTTC. This codes for CASSLVGHGYYGYTF. Combining the CDR3 with reference TRBV5-4 and TRBJ1-2 gives the whole variable domain ETGVTQSPTHLIKTRGQQVTLRCSSQSGHNTVSWYQQALGQGPQFIFQYYREEENGRGNFPPRFSGLQFPNYSSELNVNALELDDSALYLCASSLVGHGYYGYTFGSGTRLTVV.

This clone was seen a few times. This chain uses TRBV6-5 with TRBJ1-2, with D unresolved. CDR3 length: 13 amino acids. V dropped 5 bases and J dropped 3 bases, with 10 bases sitting between them. Germline CDR1 MNHEY, CDR2 SVGAGI. CDR3 nucleotides: TGTGCCAGCAGTACCCGGGTTTACTATGGCTACACCTTC. This sequence encodes CASSTRVYYGYTF.

The chain has TRBV4-1 and TRBJ2-4; 10 positions match TRBD2. Losses at the gene ends were 1 base for V and 7 bases for J; bases not matched to a gene: 10. The CDR3 loop spans 17 amino acids. The germline CDR1 and CDR2 sequences are MGHRA and YSYEKL. CDR3 residues: CASSQVSTSGAQNIQYF. In DNA, the CDR3 is TGCGCCAGCAGCCAAGTCTCTACTAGCGGGGCGCAGAACATTCAGTACTTC.

J is TRBJ2-5 and V is TRBV4-3; D remains ambiguous. With the DNA end fitting TRBJ2-7 better, the J assignment may be wrong. CDR1 and CDR2 from the germline V gene are LGHNA and YSLEER. The CDR3 spans 15 residues. The CDR3 region is CASSQDNERSYEQYF. The CDR3, as DNA: TGCGCCAGCAGCCAAGACAACGAGAGGAGCTACGAGCAGTACTTC.

This chain uses TRBV11-2 with TRBJ2-1; TRBD2 matches 14 bases. The length of the CDR3 is 16 residues. Germline-derived CDR1 and CDR2 are SGHAT and FQNNGV. Trimming removed 1 base from V and 9 bases from J; junction bases left unmatched: 5. This CDR3 is CASSLGTSGGRGEQFF. The CDR3 DNA reads as TGTGCCAGCAGCTTAGGGACTAGCGGGGGGCGGGGTGAGCAGTTCTTC.

V gene TRBV9 combines with J gene TRBJ1-1; 8 positions match TRBD1. J gave up 0 bases and V 2 bases, and 0 bases lay outside the gene matches. The CDR3 loop spans 14 amino acids. The germline CDR1 and CDR2 sequences are SGDLS and YYNGEE. Here the CDR3 reads CASSVRGLNTEAFF. In nucleotides, the CDR3 is TGTGCCAGCAGCGTCAGGGGGCTGAACACTGAAGCTTTCTTT.

This clone was seen a few times. The chain carries TRBV9 and TRBJ1-3, with D unresolved. This CDR3 spans 16 amino acids. CDR1 SGDLS and CDR2 YYNGEE come from the germline V gene. V was pared by 0 bases and J by 2 bases, with 12 bases between. This CDR3 reads CASSVDSSSAGNTIYF. The CDR3, as DNA: TGTGCCAGCAGCGTAGACTCGAGCTCGGCTGGAAACACCATATATTTT.

This clone has only a few counts. J is TRBJ1-1 and V is TRBV7-6; 8 nucleotides match TRBD1. Germline V gene lookup returns CDR1 SGHVS and CDR2 FNYEAQ. With 3 bases clipped from V and 3 bases from J, the junction kept 3 bases outside the gene matches. The length of the CDR3 is 14 residues. Here the CDR3 reads CASSLADRDTEAFF. For the CDR3, the DNA is TGTGCCAGCAGCTTGGCGGACAGGGACACTGAAGCTTTCTTT. Looking up the rest from reference TRBV7-6 and TRBJ1-1 gives the full variable domain: GAGVSQSPRYKVTKRGQDVALRCDPISGHVSLYWYRQALGQGPEFLTYFNYEAQQDKSGLPNDRFSAERPEGSISTLTIQRTEQRDSAMYRCASSLADRDTEAFFGQGTRLTVV.

This clone has more than one count but fewer than ten. The chain links TRBV6-1 to TRBJ2-5, with 7 bases fitting TRBD1. The CDR3 loop spans 14 amino acids. In germline, CDR1 is MNHNS, CDR2 SASEGT. V lost 5 bases to trimming and J lost 5 bases; unmatched junction nucleotides: 8. CDR3 DNA sequence: TGTGCCAGCAGTTTACAACAGGGGCGGGAGACCCAGTACTTC. Translating gives CASSLQQGRETQYF.

V and J are TRBV10-3 and TRBJ1-2, with D perhaps TRBD1 (5 bases). This CDR3 contains 13 residues. The germline CDR1 and CDR2 sequences are ENHRY and SYGVKD. Trimming left V 5 bases short and J 2 bases short, with 9 bases between. The CDR3: CAISLDTNYGYTF. The CDR3, as DNA: TGTGCCATCAGTTTGGACACCAACTATGGCTACACCTTC.

The chain links TRBV10-3 to TRBJ2-5; TRBD1 matches at 7 bases. There are 15 residues in the CDR3. J was trimmed by 1 base and V by 3 bases; bases with no gene match: 5. Germline values: CDR1 ENHRY, CDR2 SYGVKD. DNA of the CDR3: TGTGCCATCAGTGAAGGGGGCGGTGGCCAAGAGACCCAGTACTTC. Protein: CAISEGGGGQETQYF.

This clone was seen a handful of times. The chain employs TRBV6-1 and TRBJ2-7, with 11 bases aligning to TRBD1. Germline values: CDR1 MNHNS, CDR2 SASEGT. Trimming cost V 7 bases and J 3 bases; bases outside gene matches: 11. This CDR3 region has 16 residues. The CDR3 region is CASNDDAGTGGYEQYF. The CDR3, as DNA: TGTGCCAGCAATGATGACGCCGGGACAGGGGGCTACGAGCAGTACTTC.

The chain uses TRBV5-1 and TRBJ1-1; 8 nucleotides align to TRBD1. The CDR3 covers 15 residues. The V and J ends lost 3 bases and 1 base, in that order; junction bases with no gene match: 5. CDR1 is SGHRS and CDR2 is YFSETQ in the germline V gene. The CDR3 bases are TGCGCCAGCAGCTCGCCCGGGACAGGGAACACTGAAGCTTTCTTT. It codes for CASSSPGTGNTEAFF.

Only a few counts were recorded for this clone. The CDR3 loop is CASSLRLAGGFLSEQFF. CDR3 coding DNA: TGTGCCAGCAGCTTGAGGCTAGCGGGGGGGTTTCTCAGTGAGCAGTTCTTC. The chain has TRBV11-2 and TRBJ2-1; TRBD2 matches at 12 bases. The CDR3 loop spans 17 amino acids. The germline CDR1 and CDR2 sequences are SGHAT and FQNNGV. The junction had 12 bases not matched to a gene; V was cut back by 3 bases and J by 9 bases.